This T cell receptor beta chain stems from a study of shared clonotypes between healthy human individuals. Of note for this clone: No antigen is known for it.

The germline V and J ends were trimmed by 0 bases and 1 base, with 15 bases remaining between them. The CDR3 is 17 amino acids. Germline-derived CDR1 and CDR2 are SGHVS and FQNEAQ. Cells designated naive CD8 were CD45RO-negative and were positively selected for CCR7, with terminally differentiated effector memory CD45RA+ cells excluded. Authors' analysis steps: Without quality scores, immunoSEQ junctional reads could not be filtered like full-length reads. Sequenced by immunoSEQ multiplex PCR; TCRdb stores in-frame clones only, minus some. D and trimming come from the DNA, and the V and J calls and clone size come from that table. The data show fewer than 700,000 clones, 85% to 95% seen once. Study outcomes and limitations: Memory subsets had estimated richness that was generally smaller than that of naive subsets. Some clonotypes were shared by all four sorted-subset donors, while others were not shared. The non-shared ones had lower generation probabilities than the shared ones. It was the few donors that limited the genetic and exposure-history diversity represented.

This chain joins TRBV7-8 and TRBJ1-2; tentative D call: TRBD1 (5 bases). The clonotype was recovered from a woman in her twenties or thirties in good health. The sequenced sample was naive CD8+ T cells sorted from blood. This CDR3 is CASSLAVTAIRNYGYTF. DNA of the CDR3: TGTGCCAGCAGCTTAGCAGTGACAGCGATCCGTAACTATGGCTACACCTTC.